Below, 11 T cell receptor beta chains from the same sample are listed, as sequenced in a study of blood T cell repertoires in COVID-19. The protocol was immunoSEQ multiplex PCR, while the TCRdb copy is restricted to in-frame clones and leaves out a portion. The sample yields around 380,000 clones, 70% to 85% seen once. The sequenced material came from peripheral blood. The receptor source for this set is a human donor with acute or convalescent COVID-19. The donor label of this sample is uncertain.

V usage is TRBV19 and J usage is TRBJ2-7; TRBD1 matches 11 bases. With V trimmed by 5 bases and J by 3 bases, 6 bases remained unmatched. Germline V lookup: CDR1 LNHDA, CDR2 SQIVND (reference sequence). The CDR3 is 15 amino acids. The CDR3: CASSPGTGGFYEQYF. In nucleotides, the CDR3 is TGTGCCAGTAGTCCTGGGACAGGGGGATTCTACGAGCAGTACTTC.

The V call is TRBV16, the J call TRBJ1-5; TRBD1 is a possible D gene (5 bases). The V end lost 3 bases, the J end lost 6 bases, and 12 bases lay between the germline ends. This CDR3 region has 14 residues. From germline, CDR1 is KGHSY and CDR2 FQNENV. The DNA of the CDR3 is TGTGCCAGCAGCCAGGGTCAGGGTGGTCAGCCCCAGCATTTT. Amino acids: CASSQGQGGQPQHF.

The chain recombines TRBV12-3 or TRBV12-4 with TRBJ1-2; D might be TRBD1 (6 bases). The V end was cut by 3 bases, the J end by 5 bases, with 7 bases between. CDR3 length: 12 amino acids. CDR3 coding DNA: TGTGCCAGCAGTTTTCAGGGGTATGGCTACACCTTC. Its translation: CASSFQGYGYTF.

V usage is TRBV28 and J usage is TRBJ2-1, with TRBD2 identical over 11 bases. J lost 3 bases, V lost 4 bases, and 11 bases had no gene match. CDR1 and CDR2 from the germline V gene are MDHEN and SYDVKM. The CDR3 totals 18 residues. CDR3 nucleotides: TGTGCCAGCAGTTCCCTTTTGACTAGCGGGGCCAGCTACAATGAGCAGTTCTTC. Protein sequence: CASSSLLTSGASYNEQFF.

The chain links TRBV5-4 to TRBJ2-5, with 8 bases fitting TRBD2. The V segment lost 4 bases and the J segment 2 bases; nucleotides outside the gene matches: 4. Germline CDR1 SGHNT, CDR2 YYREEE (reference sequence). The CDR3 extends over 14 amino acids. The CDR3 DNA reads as TGTGCCAGCAGCACCGGGAGGGTTCAAGAGACCCAGTACTTC. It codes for CASSTGRVQETQYF.

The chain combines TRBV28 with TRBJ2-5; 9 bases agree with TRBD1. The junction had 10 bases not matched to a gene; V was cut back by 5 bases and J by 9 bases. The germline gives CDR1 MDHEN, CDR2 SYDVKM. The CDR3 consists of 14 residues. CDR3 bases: TGTGCCAGCAGTATTCCGGGACAGGGTTTGCCCCAGTACTTC. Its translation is CASSIPGQGLPQYF.

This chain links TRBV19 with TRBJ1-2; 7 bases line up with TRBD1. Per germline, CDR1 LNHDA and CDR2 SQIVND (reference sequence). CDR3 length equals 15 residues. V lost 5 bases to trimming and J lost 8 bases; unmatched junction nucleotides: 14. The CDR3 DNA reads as TGTGCCAGTAGTCCGCAGTGGGGACAGTCTAAAGGCTACACCTTC. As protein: CASSPQWGQSKGYTF.

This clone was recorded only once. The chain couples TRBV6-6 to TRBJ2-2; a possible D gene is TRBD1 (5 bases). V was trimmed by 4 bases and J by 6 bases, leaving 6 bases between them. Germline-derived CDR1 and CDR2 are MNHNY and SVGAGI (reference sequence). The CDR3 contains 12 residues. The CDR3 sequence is CASSSTAGELFF. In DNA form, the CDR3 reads TGTGCCAGCAGTTCGACAGCCGGGGAGCTGTTTTTT.

The DNA of the CDR3 is TGTGCCAGTAGTATAGAGGGGCCTATCTACGAGCAGTACTTC. As protein: CASSIEGPIYEQYF. The chain carries TRBV19 and TRBJ2-7, with D maybe TRBD1 (5 bases). Germline CDR1 is LNHDA and CDR2 is SQIVND (reference sequence). This CDR3 comprises 14 residues. The germline V and J ends were trimmed by 0 bases and 3 bases, with 9 bases remaining between them.

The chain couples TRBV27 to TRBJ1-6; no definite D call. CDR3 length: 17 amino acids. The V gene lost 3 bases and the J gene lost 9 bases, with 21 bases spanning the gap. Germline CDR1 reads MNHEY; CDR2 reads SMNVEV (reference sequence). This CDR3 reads CASSFSVSASRPSPLHF. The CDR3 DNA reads TGTGCCAGCAGTTTTAGCGTTTCGGCCTCCAGGCCTTCACCCCTCCACTTT.

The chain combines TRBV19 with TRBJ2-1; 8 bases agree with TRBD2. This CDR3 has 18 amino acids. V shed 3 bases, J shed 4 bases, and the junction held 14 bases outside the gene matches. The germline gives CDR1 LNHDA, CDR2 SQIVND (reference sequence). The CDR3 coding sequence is TGTGCCAGTAGTATTGTCGCGGGGGGCGCTGGGGGTTACAATGAGCAGTTCTTC. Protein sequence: CASSIVAGGAGGYNEQFF.